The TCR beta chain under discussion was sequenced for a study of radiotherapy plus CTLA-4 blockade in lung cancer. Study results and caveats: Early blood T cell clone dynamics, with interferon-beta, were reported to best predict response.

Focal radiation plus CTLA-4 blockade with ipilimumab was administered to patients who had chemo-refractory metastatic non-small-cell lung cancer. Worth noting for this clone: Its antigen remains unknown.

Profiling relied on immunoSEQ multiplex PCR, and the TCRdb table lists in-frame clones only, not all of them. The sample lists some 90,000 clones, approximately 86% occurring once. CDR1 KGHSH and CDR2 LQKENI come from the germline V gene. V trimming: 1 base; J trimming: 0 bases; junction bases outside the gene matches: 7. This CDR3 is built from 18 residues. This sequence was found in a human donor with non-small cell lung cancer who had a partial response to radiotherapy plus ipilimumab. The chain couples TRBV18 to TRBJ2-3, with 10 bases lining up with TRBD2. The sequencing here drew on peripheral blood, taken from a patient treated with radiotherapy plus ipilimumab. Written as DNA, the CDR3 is TGTGCCAGCTCACCACGGACTAGCGGAGCCCCTAGCACAGATACGCAGTATTTT. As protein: CASSPRTSGAPSTDTQYF.